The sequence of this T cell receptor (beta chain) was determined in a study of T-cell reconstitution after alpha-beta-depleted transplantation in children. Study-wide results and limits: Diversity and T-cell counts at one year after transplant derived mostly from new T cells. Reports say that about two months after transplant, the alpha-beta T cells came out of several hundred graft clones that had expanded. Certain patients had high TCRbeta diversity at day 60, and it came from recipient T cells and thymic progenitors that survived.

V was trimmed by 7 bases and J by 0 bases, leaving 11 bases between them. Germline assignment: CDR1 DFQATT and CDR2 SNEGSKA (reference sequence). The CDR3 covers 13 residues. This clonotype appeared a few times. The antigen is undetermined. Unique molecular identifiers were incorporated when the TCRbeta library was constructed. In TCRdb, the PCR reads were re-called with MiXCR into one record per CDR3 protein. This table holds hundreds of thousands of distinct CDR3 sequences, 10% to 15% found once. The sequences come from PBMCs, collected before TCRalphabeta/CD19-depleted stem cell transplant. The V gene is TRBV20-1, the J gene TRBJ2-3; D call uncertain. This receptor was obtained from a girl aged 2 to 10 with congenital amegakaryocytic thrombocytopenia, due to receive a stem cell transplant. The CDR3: CSGVVASTDTQYF. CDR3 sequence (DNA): TGCAGTGGGGTGGTAGCCAGCACAGATACGCAGTATTTT.